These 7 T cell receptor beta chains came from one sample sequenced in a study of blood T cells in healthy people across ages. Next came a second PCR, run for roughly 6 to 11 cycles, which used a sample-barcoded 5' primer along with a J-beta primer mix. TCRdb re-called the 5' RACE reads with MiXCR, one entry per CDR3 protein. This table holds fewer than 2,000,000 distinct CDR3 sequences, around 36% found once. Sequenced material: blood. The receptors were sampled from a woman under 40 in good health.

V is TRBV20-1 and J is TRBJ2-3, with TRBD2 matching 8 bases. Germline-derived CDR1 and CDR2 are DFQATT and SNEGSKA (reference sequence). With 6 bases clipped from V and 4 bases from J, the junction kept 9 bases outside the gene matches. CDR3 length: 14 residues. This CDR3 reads CSADGGVTSDTQYF. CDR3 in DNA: TGCAGTGCAGACGGGGGGGTTACTTCAGATACGCAGTATTTT.

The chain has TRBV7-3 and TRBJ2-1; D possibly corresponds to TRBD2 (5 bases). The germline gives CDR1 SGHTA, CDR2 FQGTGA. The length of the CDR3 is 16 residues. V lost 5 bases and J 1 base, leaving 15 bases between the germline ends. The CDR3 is CASSPQSGGSYNEQFF. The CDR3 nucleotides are TGTGCCAGCAGCCCCCAGTCAGGAGGTTCCTACAATGAGCAGTTCTTC.

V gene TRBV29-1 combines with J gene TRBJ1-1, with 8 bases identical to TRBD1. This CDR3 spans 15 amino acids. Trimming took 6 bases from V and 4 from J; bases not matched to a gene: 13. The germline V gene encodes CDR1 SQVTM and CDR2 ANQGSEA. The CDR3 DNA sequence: TGCAGCGTCCACACTTGGCGACAGGGGCGCACTGAAGCTTTCTTT. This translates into CSVHTWRQGRTEAFF.

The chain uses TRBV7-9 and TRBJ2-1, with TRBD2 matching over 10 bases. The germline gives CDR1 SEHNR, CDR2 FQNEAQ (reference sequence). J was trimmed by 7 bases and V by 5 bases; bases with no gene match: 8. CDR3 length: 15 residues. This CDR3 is CASSHPAGGLNEQFF. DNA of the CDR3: TGTGCCAGCAGCCACCCAGCGGGGGGGCTTAATGAGCAGTTCTTC.

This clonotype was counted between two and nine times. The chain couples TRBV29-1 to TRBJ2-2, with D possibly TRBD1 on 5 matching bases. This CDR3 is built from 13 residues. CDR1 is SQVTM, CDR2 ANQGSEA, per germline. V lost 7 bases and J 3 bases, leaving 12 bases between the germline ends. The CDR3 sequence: CSAETVHTGELFF. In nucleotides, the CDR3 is TGCAGCGCTGAGACAGTTCACACCGGGGAGCTGTTTTTT.

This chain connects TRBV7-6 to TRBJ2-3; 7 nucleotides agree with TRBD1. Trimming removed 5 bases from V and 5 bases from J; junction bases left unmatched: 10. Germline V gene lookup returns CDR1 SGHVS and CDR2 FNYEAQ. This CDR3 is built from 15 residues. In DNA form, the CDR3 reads TGTGCCAGCAGCCCCAACACAGGGGTTGGAGATACGCAGTATTTT. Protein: CASSPNTGVGDTQYF.

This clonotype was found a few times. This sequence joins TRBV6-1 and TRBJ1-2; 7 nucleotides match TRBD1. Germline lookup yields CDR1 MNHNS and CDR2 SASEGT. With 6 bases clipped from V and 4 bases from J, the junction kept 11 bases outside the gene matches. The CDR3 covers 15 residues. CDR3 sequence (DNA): TGTGCCAGCAGCATTACCGGGACAGCTGTCTATGGCTACACCTTC. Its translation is CASSITGTAVYGYTF.